The clone carrying this T cell receptor beta chain came up a few times. Its specificity is not known. Though probably carrying unrecorded immune exposures, donors were nominally healthy at sampling. The PCR made use of 60 Vbeta and 13 Jbeta primers. Using immunoSEQ multiplex PCR, the repertoire was profiled, and TCRdb retains in-frame clones only, with some absent. The sample has approximately 150,000 clones, 75% to 85% seen once. This record comes from a study of cytomegalovirus exposure and HLA in healthy donors. Notes on the study in general: Cytomegalovirus-associated status was assigned to about 160 TCR beta chains. The authors considered a cluster of highly shared sequence variants likely to be a sequencing artifact. According to an earlier analysis, most TCR beta V segments yielded productive rearrangements about 87% or about 30% of the time.

Germline V gene sequence: CDR1 MNHNS, CDR2 SASEGT. The V gene lost 4 bases and the J gene lost 9 bases, with 19 bases spanning the gap. This CDR3 contains 14 residues. The specimen was PBMCs. V is TRBV6-1 and J is TRBJ2-7; tentative D call: TRBD1 (6 bases). The source of this sequence is a woman under 30 in good health and CMV-seropositive. In DNA, the CDR3 is TGTGCCAGCAGTGTAGGGGACACCTCATCGTGGCAGTACTTC. Residues: CASSVGDTSSWQYF.